The rows below give T cell receptor beta chains drawn from one sample of a study of Ad26.COV2.S vaccination and SARS-CoV-2 variants. The data were produced by immunoSEQ multiplex PCR, yet TCRdb's version contains in-frame clones alone and is incomplete. The table includes some 250,000 clones, around 89% detected once. Sequenced material: peripheral blood, taken in a trial of Ad26.COV2.S vaccine versus placebo. These receptors were obtained from a person between 18 and 65 years old who received the Ad26.COV2.S COVID-19 vaccine or a placebo. Both conserved end residues are part of each CDR3. The order of the fields is clone size, J gene, D gene, V gene, CDR3 protein, CDR3 DNA. D genes are given only for firm matches. Size tells how often a clone was seen (once, few, many) or the class of an expanded clone, and some rows leave it out.

NA | TRBJ1-2 | NA | TRBV9 | CASSPYSGQSLGYTF | TGTGCCAGCAGCCCCTACTCAGGACAGAGCCTTGGCTACACCTTC
NA | TRBJ2-5 | NA | TRBV6-5 | CAVQNGRREETQYF | TGTGCCGTACAAAACGGACGTAGGGAAGAGACCCAGTACTTC
NA | TRBJ2-1 | TRBD2 | TRBV7-2 | CASSLARLAGGSSYNEQFF | TGTGCCAGCAGCTTAGCGCGGCTAGCGGGAGGGAGCTCCTACAATGAGCAGTTCTTC
NA | TRBJ2-5 | NA | TRBV5-6 | CASSLVSTGRKETQYF | TGTGCCAGCAGCTTGGTCTCGACAGGACGAAAAGAGACCCAGTACTTC
NA | TRBJ1-6 | NA | TRBV4-1 | CASSQGSRVNSPLHF | TGCGCCAGCAGCCAAGGTTCGAGGGTCAATTCACCCCTCCACTTT
NA | TRBJ1-2 | NA | TRBV6-2/TRBV6-3 | CASSYSVFYGYTF | TGTGCCAGCAGTTACTCCGTCTTTTATGGCTACACCTTC
NA | TRBJ2-5 | TRBD2 | TRBV28 | CASSLAGTSGLTQYF | TGTGCCAGCAGCCTAGCCGGGACTAGCGGGTTGACCCAGTACTTC
NA | TRBJ2-1 | TRBD2 | TRBV9 | CASSVVSSGGAVNEQFF | TGTGCCAGCAGCGTAGTGTCTAGCGGGGGGGCGGTCAATGAGCAGTTCTTC
NA | TRBJ2-6 | NA | TRBV4-3 | CASSGTNVLTF | TGCGCCAGCAGCGGGACCAACGTCCTGACTTTC
NA | TRBJ2-1 | TRBD1 | TRBV28 | CASSPRTGDGFF | TGTGCCAGCAGTCCCCGGACAGGAGACGGGTTCTTC
once | TRBJ2-7 | NA | TRBV7-2 | CASSLVAGSSGEQYF | TGTGCCAGCAGCTTAGTCGCCGGGAGCTCGGGCGAGCAGTACTTC
NA | TRBJ2-4 | NA | TRBV4-1 | CASSQDPAKNIQYF | TGCGCCAGCAGCCAAGACCCAGCCAAAAACATTCAGTACTTC
NA | TRBJ2-7 | NA | TRBV9 | CASSVGLERSYEQYF | TGTGCCAGCAGCGTAGGACTAGAGCGTTCCTACGAGCAGTACTTC
NA | TRBJ2-7 | NA | TRBV7-9 | CASSLTNTGEQYF | TGTGCCAGCAGCTTAACCAATACGGGGGAGCAGTACTTC
NA | TRBJ2-3 | TRBD2 | TRBV5-1 | CASSLGSGGTDTQYF | TGCGCCAGCAGCCTTGGGAGCGGGGGCACAGATACGCAGTATTTT
NA | TRBJ2-3 | NA | TRBV2 | CASSEDSGTSTDTQYF | TGTGCCAGCAGCGAAGATTCCGGGACTAGCACAGATACGCAGTATTTT